These 26 T cell receptor beta chains were sequenced from one sample in a study of blood T cell repertoires in COVID-19. Repertoires were generated with immunoSEQ multiplex PCR, while TCRdb's copy carries only in-frame clones and drops some. In the table there are some 250,000 clones, about 90% of which are singletons. Sequencing was performed on PBMCs or T cells enriched from blood (not recorded which). All receptors come from a human donor in a cohort exposed to, infected with or recovered from COVID-19 (not recorded which). The donor label of this sample is uncertain.

The chain links TRBV20-1 to TRBJ1-4; 8 nucleotides line up with TRBD1. V shed 3 bases, J shed 5 bases, and the junction held 8 bases outside the gene matches. This CDR3 is built from 15 residues. Germline loops: CDR1 DFQATT, CDR2 SNEGSKA (reference sequence). Here the CDR3 DNA reads TGCAGTGCTAGTCCCCCGACAGGGGTGAATGAAAAACTGTTTTTT. This sequence encodes CSASPPTGVNEKLFF.

V usage is TRBV2 and J usage is TRBJ2-1, with TRBD2 matching over 15 bases. There are 15 residues in the CDR3. CDR1 is SNHLY, CDR2 FYNNEI, per germline. With 8 bases clipped from V and 8 bases from J, the junction kept 7 bases outside the gene matches. For the CDR3, the DNA is TGTGCCAGCCAGGGGACTAGCGGGGGGCAGGATGAGCAGTTCTTC. Amino acid sequence: CASQGTSGGQDEQFF.

The chain employs TRBV6-5 and TRBJ1-2; no definite D call. The CDR3 has 15 residues. Trimming took off 2 bases at V and 2 bases at J, with 12 bases between the two ends. CDR1 and CDR2 (germline): MNHEY, SVGAGI. CDR3 DNA: TGTGCCAGCAGTTACACCACGGGATCCAACTATGGCTACACCTTC. Its translation: CASSYTTGSNYGYTF.

This chain connects TRBV29-1 to TRBJ1-1; TRBD1 might be the D (6 bases). This CDR3 spans 13 amino acids. Looked up from germline, CDR1 is SQVTM and CDR2 is ANQGSEA. Trimming removed 7 bases from V and 11 bases from J, with 23 bases in between. The CDR3 DNA is TGCAGCGGGAACGACAGGCTCCATTCGGAGGCTTTCTTT. Its translation is CSGNDRLHSEAFF.

The CDR3 sequence: CAWTREDGYTF. In DNA, the CDR3 is TGTGCCTGGACCAGGGAGGACGGCTACACCTTC. The chain uses TRBV30 and TRBJ1-2; a weak D match, TRBD1 (5 bases). The V end lost 4 bases, the J end lost 8 bases, and 11 bases lay between the germline ends. Looked up from germline, CDR1 is GTSNPN and CDR2 is SVGIG (reference sequence). The CDR3 is 11 amino acids.

This clone showed up just once. CDR3 coding DNA: TGTGCCAGCAGTCGGACAGGGGGGACCTACGAGCAGTACTTC. Its protein is CASSRTGGTYEQYF. This chain joins TRBV2 and TRBJ2-7, with TRBD1 matching 10 bases. This CDR3 is 14 amino acids long. The germline V gene encodes CDR1 SNHLY and CDR2 FYNNEI. The V gene end was trimmed by 5 bases and the J gene end by 2 bases; junction bases not matched to a gene: 3.

J is TRBJ2-7 and V is TRBV2; perhaps TRBD1 as D (6 bases). Trimming shortened V by 10 bases and J by 4 bases, and 20 bases separated the two germline ends. Looked up from germline, CDR1 is SNHLY and CDR2 is FYNNEI. The CDR3 loop spans 14 amino acids. CDR3 DNA sequence: TGTGCCACCTCAAGGGGTCTCGACAGGTACGAGCAGTACTTC. It codes for CATSRGLDRYEQYF.

This clone occurred a few times. CDR3 sequence reads: CASSGISGPGEESTDTQYF. The DNA of the CDR3 is TGTGCCAGCAGCGGCATAAGCGGTCCTGGAGAAGAGAGCACAGATACGCAGTATTTT. The rearrangement links TRBV7-9 to TRBJ2-3; D possibly corresponds to TRBD2 (5 bases). Trimming removed 5 bases from V and 0 bases from J, with 24 bases in between. The germline CDR1 and CDR2 sequences are SEHNR and FQNEAQ (reference sequence). There are 19 residues in the CDR3. Full variable domain (outside the CDR3, taken from reference TRBV7-9 and TRBJ2-3): DTGVSQNPRHKITKRGQNVTFRCDPISEHNRLYWYRQTLGQGPEFLTYFQNEAQLEKSRLLSDRFSAERPKGSFSTLEIQRTEQGDSAMYLCASSGISGPGEESTDTQYFGPGTRLTVL.

This clone has a single count. This sequence joins TRBV24-1 and TRBJ1-2; D is unresolved. V lost 5 bases, J lost 4 bases, and 7 bases lay in between. The CDR3 runs 12 residues. From germline, CDR1 is KGHDR and CDR2 SFDVKD. CDR3 loop: CATSGELYGYTF. CDR3 nucleotides: TGTGCCACCAGTGGGGAGCTCTATGGCTACACCTTC.

The chain recombines TRBV5-5 with TRBJ2-5, with TRBD1 identical over 8 bases. The CDR3 runs to 15 residues. J lost 1 base, V lost 4 bases, and 6 bases had no gene match. Germline CDR1 is SGHKS and CDR2 is YYEKEE (reference sequence). Here the CDR3 DNA reads TGTGCCAGCAGCCGAAGGACAGGGAGCCAAGAGACCCAGTACTTC. Translation gives CASSRRTGSQETQYF.

This chain connects TRBV27 to TRBJ2-3; 7 positions match TRBD1. The junction had 11 bases not matched to a gene; V was cut back by 3 bases and J by 14 bases. CDR1 MNHEY and CDR2 SMNVEV come from the germline V gene (reference sequence). This CDR3 spans 13 amino acids. CDR3 region: CASSFPGTEHPYF. The CDR3 DNA sequence: TGTGCCAGCAGTTTCCCCGGGACAGAACATCCGTATTTT.

This rearrangement joins TRBV30 to TRBJ2-5, with a weak D call TRBD2 (6 bases). With 1 base removed from V and 5 bases from J, the gap between germline ends came to 14 bases. Germline V gene data show CDR1 as GTSNPN and CDR2 as SVGIG (reference sequence). There are 14 residues in the CDR3. The CDR3 DNA sequence: TGTGCCTGGAGTGCGGGGGAGTTTTGGGAGACCCAGTACTTC. It codes for CAWSAGEFWETQYF.

V and J are TRBV2 and TRBJ1-2, with 8 nucleotides matching TRBD1. This CDR3 region has 13 residues. The V and J ends lost 5 bases and 6 bases, in that order; junction bases with no gene match: 5. Germline lookup yields CDR1 SNHLY and CDR2 FYNNEI. The CDR3, as DNA: TGTGCCAGCAGTATAAAACAGGGGGATGGCTACACCTTC. It codes for CASSIKQGDGYTF. Full variable domain (rest looked up from reference TRBV2 and TRBJ1-2): EPEVTQTPSHQVTQMGQEVILRCVPISNHLYFYWYRQILGQKVEFLVSFYNNEISEKSEIFDDQFSVERPDGSNFTLKIRSTKLEDSAMYFCASSIKQGDGYTFGSGTRLTVV.

This CDR3 reads CASSPVVQGTDTQYF. The CDR3 DNA sequence: TGTGCCAGCAGCCCCGTAGTGCAGGGTACAGATACGCAGTATTTT. This chain connects TRBV9 to TRBJ2-3; perhaps TRBD1 as D (5 bases). There are 15 residues in the CDR3. CDR1 is SGDLS and CDR2 is YYNGEE in the germline V gene. Trimming left V 4 bases short and J 3 bases short, with 15 bases between.

This clone was seen a single time. Here the CDR3 DNA reads TGTGCTAGTGGTTTGGTACTGAGAGGGGGTGGAGAGACCCAGTACTTC. Amino acid sequence: CASGLVLRGGGETQYF. This chain uses TRBV12-5 with TRBJ2-5, with a weak D call TRBD1 (6 bases). Germline CDR1 is LGHNT and CDR2 is FRNRAP. V lost 0 bases to trimming and J lost 4 bases, with 15 bases between them. The CDR3 extends over 16 amino acids.

This chain connects TRBV14 to TRBJ1-4; the match to TRBD1 covers 12 bases. Germline values: CDR1 SGHDN, CDR2 FVKESK. This CDR3 is built from 16 residues. J was trimmed by 7 bases and V by 4 bases; bases with no gene match: 7. CDR3 amino acids: CASSPGDRGRSEKLFF. The DNA for the CDR3 is TGTGCCAGCAGCCCCGGGGACAGGGGGCGAAGTGAAAAACTGTTTTTT.

This CDR3 reads CASSVDYTDTQYF. The CDR3 DNA follows: TGTGCCAGCAGCGTCGACTACACAGATACGCAGTATTTT. The rearrangement links TRBV7-2 to TRBJ2-3; weak D call: TRBD2 (5 bases). Per the germline V gene, CDR1 is SGHTA and CDR2 is FQGNSA. CDR3 size: 13 residues. Trimming removed 5 bases at V and 2 bases at J, with 8 bases between. The whole variable domain, remainder taken from reference TRBV7-2 and TRBJ2-3, is GAGVSQSPSNKVTEKGKDVELRCDPISGHTALYWYRQSLGQGLEFLIYFQGNSAPDKSGLPSDRFSAERTGGSVSTLTIQRTQQEDSAVYLCASSVDYTDTQYFGPGTRLTVL.

CDR3 DNA: TGTGCCAGCAGTTCGACAGCAGCCCGCACCTTC. Encoded protein: CASSSTAARTF. The rearrangement links TRBV12-3 or TRBV12-4 to TRBJ1-2, with a weak D call TRBD1 (5 bases). The V end was cut by 4 bases, the J end by 13 bases, with 13 bases between. The CDR3 runs to 11 residues.

The V call is TRBV7-6, the J call TRBJ2-7; D remains unclear. The ends were cut back, 5 bases at V and 7 bases at J, with 15 bases in the middle. There are 13 residues in the CDR3. The V gene's germline CDR1 is SGHVS and CDR2 FNYEAQ. The DNA of the CDR3 is TGTGCCAGCAGCGATATGACAACGTGGGAGCAGTACTTC. This translates into CASSDMTTWEQYF.

The V gene is TRBV7-6, the J gene TRBJ2-7, with D possibly being TRBD1 (5 bases). This CDR3 contains 15 residues. Germline CDR1 and CDR2: SGHVS and FNYEAQ. Trimming pared 0 bases from V and 6 bases from J, leaving 15 bases between. The CDR3 nucleotides are TGTGCCAGCAGCTTAGCGGACACCCCTCCTCGCGAGCAGTACTTC. Encoded protein: CASSLADTPPREQYF.

The chain couples TRBV25-1 to TRBJ2-2; 9 bases line up with TRBD1. Germline trimming cut 5 bases from V and 5 bases from J; bases unmatched to any gene: 15. The CDR3 totals 18 residues. The germline CDR1 and CDR2 sequences are MGHDK and SYGVNS. The CDR3 loop is CASSTPGQGFRGTGELFF. DNA for the CDR3: TGTGCCAGCAGTACTCCGGGACAGGGTTTTCGGGGGACCGGGGAGCTGTTTTTT. The full variable domain, in which reference TRBV25-1 and TRBJ2-2 provide the parts outside the CDR3, is EADIYQTPRYLVIGTGKKITLECSQTMGHDKMYWYQQDPGMELHLIHYSYGVNSTEKGDLSSESTVSRIRTEHFPLTLESARPSHTSQYLCASSTPGQGFRGTGELFFGEGSRLTVL.

The rearrangement links TRBV11-2 to TRBJ2-7, with 8 bases matching TRBD2. CDR1 and CDR2 (germline): SGHAT, FQNNGV. J gave up 0 bases and V 7 bases, and 11 bases lay outside the gene matches. This CDR3 contains 16 residues. The CDR3 protein is CASTPIGGGRSYEQYF. CDR3 nucleotide sequence: TGTGCCAGCACCCCGATCGGGGGGGGCCGCTCCTACGAGCAGTACTTC.

This clone occurred once. The chain joins TRBV7-2 to TRBJ1-5, with D perhaps matching TRBD1 (5 bases). The CDR3 is made up of 15 amino acids. V lost 3 bases, J lost 4 bases, and 13 bases lay in between. Germline assignment: CDR1 SGHTA and CDR2 FQGNSA. This chain's CDR3 is CASSFWGASNQPQHF. CDR3 nucleotide sequence: TGTGCCAGCAGCTTTTGGGGCGCGAGTAATCAGCCCCAGCATTTT.

The chain joins TRBV5-6 to TRBJ2-3, with D possibly matching TRBD2 (6 bases). The CDR3 extends over 16 amino acids. Trimming removed 1 base at V and 3 bases at J, with 15 bases between. Germline V CDR1 and CDR2: SGHDT, YYEEEE. DNA of the CDR3: TGTGCCAGCAGCTTGCTCGGGGAGGATACGACAGATACGCAGTATTTT. The encoded protein is CASSLLGEDTTDTQYF.

This clone was detected only once. The chain uses TRBV19 and TRBJ1-2; 10 bases line up with TRBD1. Germline-derived CDR1 and CDR2 are LNHDA and SQIVND (reference sequence). Unmatched junction bases numbered 13, after V lost 7 bases and J lost 8 bases. This CDR3 contains 15 residues. CDR3 region: CASTPGQGFLTGYTF. CDR3 in DNA: TGTGCCAGTACCCCGGGACAGGGGTTTTTAACGGGCTACACCTTC.

The chain has TRBV5-5 and TRBJ1-6; D is undetermined. The CDR3 has 15 amino acids. Per germline, CDR1 SGHKS and CDR2 YYEKEE (reference sequence). Between the trimmed V and J ends, which lost 4 bases and 5 bases, there was a span of 13 bases. CDR3 region: CASSPEELDNSPLHF. The DNA of the CDR3 is TGTGCCAGCAGCCCTGAGGAGTTGGATAATTCACCCCTCCACTTT. The entire variable domain, with the rest obtained from reference TRBV5-5 and TRBJ1-6, is as follows: DAGVTQSPTHLIKTRGQQVTLRCSPISGHKSVSWYQQVLGQGPQFIFQYYEKEERGRGNFPDRFSARQFPNYSSELNVNALLLGDSALYLCASSPEELDNSPLHFGNGTRLTVT.